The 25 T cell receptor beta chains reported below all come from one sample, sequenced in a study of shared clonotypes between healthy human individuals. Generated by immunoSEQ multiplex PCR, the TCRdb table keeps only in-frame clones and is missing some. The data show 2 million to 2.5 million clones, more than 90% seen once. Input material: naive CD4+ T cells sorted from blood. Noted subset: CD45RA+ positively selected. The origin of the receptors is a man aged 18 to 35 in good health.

Here the CDR3 reads CASSQWGQGSYNEQFF. The CDR3 DNA reads as TGCGCCAGCAGTCAGTGGGGACAGGGTTCCTACAATGAGCAGTTCTTC. V usage is TRBV23-1 and J usage is TRBJ2-1; 9 positions agree with TRBD1. TRBV23-1 is identified as an open reading frame with a role that is uncertain. The CDR3 loop spans 16 amino acids. The trim removed 3 bases at V and 1 base at J, leaving 4 bases unmatched.

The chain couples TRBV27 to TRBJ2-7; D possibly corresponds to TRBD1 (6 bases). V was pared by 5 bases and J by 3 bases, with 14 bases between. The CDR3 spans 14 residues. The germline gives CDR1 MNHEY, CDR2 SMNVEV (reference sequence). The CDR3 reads CASSRVGHFYEQYF. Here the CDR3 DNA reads TGTGCCAGCAGTCGAGTGGGACACTTCTACGAGCAGTACTTC.

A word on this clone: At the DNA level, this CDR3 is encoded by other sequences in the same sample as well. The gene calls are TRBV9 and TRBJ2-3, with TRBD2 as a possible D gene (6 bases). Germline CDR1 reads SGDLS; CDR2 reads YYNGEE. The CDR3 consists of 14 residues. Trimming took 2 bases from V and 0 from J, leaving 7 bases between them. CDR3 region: CASSVGTSTDTQYF. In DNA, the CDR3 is TGTGCCAGCAGCGTCGGGACTAGCACAGATACGCAGTATTTT.

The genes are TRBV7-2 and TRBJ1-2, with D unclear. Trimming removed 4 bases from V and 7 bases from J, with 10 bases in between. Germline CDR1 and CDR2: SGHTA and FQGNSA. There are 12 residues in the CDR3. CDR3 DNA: TGTGCCAGCAGCTCGACCCAAGTTGGCTACACCTTC. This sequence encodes CASSSTQVGYTF.

The CDR3 DNA sequence: TGCGCCAGCAGAACATCGTGCCAGTACTTC. Its protein product is CASRTSCQYF. The rearrangement joins TRBV5-1 to TRBJ2-5; D unclear. The CDR3 runs to 10 residues. The V end lost 5 bases, the J end lost 10 bases, and 9 bases lay between the germline ends. Per germline, CDR1 SGHRS and CDR2 YFSETQ. The whole variable domain, remainder taken from reference TRBV5-1 and TRBJ2-5, is KAGVTQTPRYLIKTRGQQVTLSCSPISGHRSVSWYQQTPGQGLQFLFEYFSETQRNKGNFPGRFSGRQFSNSRSEMNVSTLELGDSALYLCASRTSCQYFGPGTRLLVL.

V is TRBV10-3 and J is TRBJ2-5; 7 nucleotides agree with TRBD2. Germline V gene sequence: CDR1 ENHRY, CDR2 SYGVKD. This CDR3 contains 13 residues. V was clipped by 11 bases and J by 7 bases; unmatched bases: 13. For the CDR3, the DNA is TGTGCCGCCAACAGCGGACTAGAGGCGACCCAGTACTTC. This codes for CAANSGLEATQYF.

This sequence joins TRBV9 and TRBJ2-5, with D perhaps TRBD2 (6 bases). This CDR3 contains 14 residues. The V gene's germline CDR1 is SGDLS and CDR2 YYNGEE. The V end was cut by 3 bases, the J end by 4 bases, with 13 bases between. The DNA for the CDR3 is TGTGCCAGCAGCGCCGGGAGTGGGCCAGAGACCCAGTACTTC. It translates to CASSAGSGPETQYF.

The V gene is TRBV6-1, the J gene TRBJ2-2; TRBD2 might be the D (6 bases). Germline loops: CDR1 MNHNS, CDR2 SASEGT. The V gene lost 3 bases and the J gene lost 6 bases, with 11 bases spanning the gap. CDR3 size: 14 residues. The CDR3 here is CASSEGLSAGELFF. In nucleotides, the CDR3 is TGTGCCAGCAGTGAGGGACTTAGCGCCGGGGAGCTGTTTTTT.

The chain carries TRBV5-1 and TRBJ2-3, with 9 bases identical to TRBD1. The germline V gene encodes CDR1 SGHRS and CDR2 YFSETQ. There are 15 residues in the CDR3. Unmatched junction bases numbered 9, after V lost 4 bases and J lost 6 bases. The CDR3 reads CASSVDRGSSDTQYF. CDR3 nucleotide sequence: TGCGCCAGCAGCGTGGACAGGGGTTCCTCCGATACGCAGTATTTT. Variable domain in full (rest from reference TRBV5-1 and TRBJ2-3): KAGVTQTPRYLIKTRGQQVTLSCSPISGHRSVSWYQQTPGQGLQFLFEYFSETQRNKGNFPGRFSGRQFSNSRSEMNVSTLELGDSALYLCASSVDRGSSDTQYFGPGTRLTVL.

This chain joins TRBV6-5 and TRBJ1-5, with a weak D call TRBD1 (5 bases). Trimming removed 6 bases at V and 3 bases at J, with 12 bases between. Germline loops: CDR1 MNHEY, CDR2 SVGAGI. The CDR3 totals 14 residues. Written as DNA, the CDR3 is TGTGCCAGCAGCACTGACAGTCACAATCAGCCCCAGCATTTT. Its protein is CASSTDSHNQPQHF.

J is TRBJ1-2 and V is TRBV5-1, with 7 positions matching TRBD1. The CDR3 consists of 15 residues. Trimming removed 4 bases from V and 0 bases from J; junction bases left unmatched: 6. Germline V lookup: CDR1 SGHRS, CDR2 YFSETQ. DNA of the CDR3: TGCGCCAGCAGCCGACAGGGACTAGCTAACTATGGCTACACCTTC. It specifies CASSRQGLANYGYTF.

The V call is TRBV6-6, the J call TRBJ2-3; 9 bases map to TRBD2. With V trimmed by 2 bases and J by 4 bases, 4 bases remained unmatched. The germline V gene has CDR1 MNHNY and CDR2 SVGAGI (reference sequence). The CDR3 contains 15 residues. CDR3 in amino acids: CASSYGSGSPDTQYF. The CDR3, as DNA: TGTGCCAGCAGTTACGGTAGCGGGAGTCCAGATACGCAGTATTTT.

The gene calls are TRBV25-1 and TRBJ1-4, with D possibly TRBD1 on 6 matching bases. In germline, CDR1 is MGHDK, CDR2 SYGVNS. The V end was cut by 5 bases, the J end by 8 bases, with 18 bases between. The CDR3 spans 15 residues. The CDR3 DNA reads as TGTGCCAGCAGTATGCTGGGGGGCTCGTTCGAAAAACTGTTTTTT. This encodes CASSMLGGSFEKLFF. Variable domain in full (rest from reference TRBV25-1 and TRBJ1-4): EADIYQTPRYLVIGTGKKITLECSQTMGHDKMYWYQQDPGMELHLIHYSYGVNSTEKGDLSSESTVSRIRTEHFPLTLESARPSHTSQYLCASSMLGGSFEKLFFGSGTQLSVL.

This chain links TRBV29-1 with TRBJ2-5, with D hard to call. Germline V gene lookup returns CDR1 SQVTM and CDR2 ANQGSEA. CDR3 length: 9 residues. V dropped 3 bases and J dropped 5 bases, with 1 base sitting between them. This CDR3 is CSVDETQYF. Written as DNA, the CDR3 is TGCAGCGTTGATGAGACCCAGTACTTC.

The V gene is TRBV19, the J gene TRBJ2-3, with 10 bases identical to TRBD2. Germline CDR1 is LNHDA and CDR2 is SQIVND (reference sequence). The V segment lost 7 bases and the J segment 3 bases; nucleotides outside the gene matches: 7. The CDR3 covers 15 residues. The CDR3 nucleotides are TGTGCCAGTAAATCTAGCGGGAGTCTGACAGATACGCAGTATTTT. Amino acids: CASKSSGSLTDTQYF.

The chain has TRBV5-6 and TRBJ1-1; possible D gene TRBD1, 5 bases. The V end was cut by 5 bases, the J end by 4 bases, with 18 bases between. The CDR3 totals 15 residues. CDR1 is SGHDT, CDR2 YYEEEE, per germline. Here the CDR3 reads CASRRGGGGSTEAFF. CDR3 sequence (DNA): TGTGCCAGCAGGCGGGGTGGGGGAGGTAGCACTGAAGCTTTCTTT. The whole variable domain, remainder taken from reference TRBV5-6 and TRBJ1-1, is DAGVTQSPTHLIKTRGQQVTLRCSPKSGHDTVSWYQQALGQGPQFIFQYYEEEERQRGNFPDRFSGHQFPNYSSELNVNALLLGDSALYLCASRRGGGGSTEAFFGQGTRLTVV.

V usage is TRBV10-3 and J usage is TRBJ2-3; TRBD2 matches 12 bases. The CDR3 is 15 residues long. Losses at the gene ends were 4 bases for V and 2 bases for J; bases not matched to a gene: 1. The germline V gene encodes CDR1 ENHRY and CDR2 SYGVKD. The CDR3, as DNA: TGTGCCATCAGTGGGACTAGCGGGGTCACAGATACGCAGTATTTT. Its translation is CAISGTSGVTDTQYF.

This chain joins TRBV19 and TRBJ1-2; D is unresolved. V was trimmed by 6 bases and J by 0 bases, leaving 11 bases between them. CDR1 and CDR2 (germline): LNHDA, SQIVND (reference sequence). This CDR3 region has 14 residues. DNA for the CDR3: TGTGCCAGTAGGTCTGATCATCCTAACTATGGCTACACCTTC. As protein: CASRSDHPNYGYTF.

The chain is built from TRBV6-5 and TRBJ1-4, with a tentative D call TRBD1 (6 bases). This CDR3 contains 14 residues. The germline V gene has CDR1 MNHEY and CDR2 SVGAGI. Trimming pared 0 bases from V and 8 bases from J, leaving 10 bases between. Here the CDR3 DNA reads TGTGCCAGCAGTTACTCGTATACAGGGGAAAAACTGTTTTTT. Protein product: CASSYSYTGEKLFF.

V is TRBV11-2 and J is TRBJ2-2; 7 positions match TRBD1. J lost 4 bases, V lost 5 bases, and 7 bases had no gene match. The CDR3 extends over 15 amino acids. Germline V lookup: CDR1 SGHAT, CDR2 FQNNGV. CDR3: CASSRDRESTGELFF. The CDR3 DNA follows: TGTGCCAGCAGCAGAGACAGGGAGAGCACCGGGGAGCTGTTTTTT.

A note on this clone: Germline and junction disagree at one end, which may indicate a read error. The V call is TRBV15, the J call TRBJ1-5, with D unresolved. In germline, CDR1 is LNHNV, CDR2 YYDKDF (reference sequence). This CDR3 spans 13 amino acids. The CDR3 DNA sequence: TGTGCCACCAGCAGAGATCTAGGGCAGCTCCAGCATTTT. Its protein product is CATSRDLGQLQHF. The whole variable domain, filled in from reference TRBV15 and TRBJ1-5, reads DAMVIQNPRYQVTQFGKPVTLSCSQTLNHNVMYWYQQKSSQAPKLLFHYYDKDFNNEADTPDNFQSRRPNTSFCFLDIRSPGLGDTAMYLCATSRDLGQLQHFGDGTRLSIL.

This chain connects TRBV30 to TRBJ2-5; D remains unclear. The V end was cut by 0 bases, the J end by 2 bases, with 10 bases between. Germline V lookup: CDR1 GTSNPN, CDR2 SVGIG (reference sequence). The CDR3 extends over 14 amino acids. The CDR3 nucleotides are TGTGCCTGGAGTGTAGGAACAGTGCAAGAGACCCAGTACTTC. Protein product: CAWSVGTVQETQYF.

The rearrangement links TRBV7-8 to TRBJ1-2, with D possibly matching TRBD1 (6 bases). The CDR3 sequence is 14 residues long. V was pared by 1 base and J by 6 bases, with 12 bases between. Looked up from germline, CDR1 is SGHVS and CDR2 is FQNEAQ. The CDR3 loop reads CASSLGGLSHGYTF. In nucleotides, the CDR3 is TGTGCCAGCAGCTTAGGGGGGCTGAGCCATGGCTACACCTTC. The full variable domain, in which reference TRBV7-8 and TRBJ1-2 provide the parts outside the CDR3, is GAGVSQSPRYKVAKRGQDVALRCDPISGHVSLFWYQQALGQGPEFLTYFQNEAQLDKSGLPSDRFFAERPEGSVSTLKIQRTQQEDSAVYLCASSLGGLSHGYTFGSGTRLTVV.

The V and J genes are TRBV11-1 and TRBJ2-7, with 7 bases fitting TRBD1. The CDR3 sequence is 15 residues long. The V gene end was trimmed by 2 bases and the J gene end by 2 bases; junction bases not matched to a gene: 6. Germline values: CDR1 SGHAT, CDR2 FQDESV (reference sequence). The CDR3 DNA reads TGTGCCAGCAGCTTAACCGAGGGGGCGGCCTACGAGCAGTACTTC. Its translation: CASSLTEGAAYEQYF.

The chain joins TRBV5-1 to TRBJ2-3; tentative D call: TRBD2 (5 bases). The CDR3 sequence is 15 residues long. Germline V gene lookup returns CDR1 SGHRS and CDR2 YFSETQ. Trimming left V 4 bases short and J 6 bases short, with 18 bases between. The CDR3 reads CASSPINGVGDTQYF. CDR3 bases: TGCGCCAGCAGCCCGATAAACGGGGTCGGGGATACGCAGTATTTT. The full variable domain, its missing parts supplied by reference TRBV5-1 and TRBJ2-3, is KAGVTQTPRYLIKTRGQQVTLSCSPISGHRSVSWYQQTPGQGLQFLFEYFSETQRNKGNFPGRFSGRQFSNSRSEMNVSTLELGDSALYLCASSPINGVGDTQYFGPGTRLTVL.